Shown below are 17 T cell receptor beta chains from a single sample sequenced in a study of cytomegalovirus exposure and HLA in healthy donors. Primers: 60 Vbeta forward and 13 Jbeta reverse. Sequenced by immunoSEQ multiplex PCR; TCRdb stores in-frame clones only, minus some. There are approximately 190,000 clones in the sample; around 85% occur only once, and over 3.5% lies in the top ten. Sequenced: PBMCs. The receptors come from a man between 45 and 60 years old in good health and CMV-seronegative.

This rearrangement joins TRBV27 to TRBJ2-2; weak D call: TRBD1 (8 bases). This CDR3 spans 15 amino acids. The germline gives CDR1 MNHEY, CDR2 SMNVEV (reference sequence). V dropped 6 bases and J dropped 5 bases, with 16 bases sitting between them. The CDR3 DNA sequence: TGTGCCAGCAGGGAACAGGGGGGGAGAACCGGGGAGCTGTTTTTT. The encoded protein is CASREQGGRTGELFF.

V and J are TRBV6-1 and TRBJ1-1; D ambiguous. Germline V gene sequence: CDR1 MNHNS, CDR2 SASEGT. The ends were cut back, 6 bases at V and 1 base at J, with 15 bases in the middle. The CDR3 is made up of 15 amino acids. The CDR3 loop reads CASSAGIGPNTEAFF. The CDR3 DNA reads as TGTGCCAGCAGCGCCGGGATCGGACCGAACACTGAAGCTTTCTTT.

This clone was picked up a small number of times. V usage is TRBV5-1 and J usage is TRBJ1-1; TRBD1 might be the D (5 bases). Germline values: CDR1 SGHRS, CDR2 YFSETQ. This CDR3 has 15 residues. V was shortened by 4 bases and J by 6 bases, with 19 bases between the two germline ends. This CDR3 is CASSLRSPTEPEAFF. Written as DNA, the CDR3 is TGCGCCAGCAGCCTAAGAAGCCCGACAGAGCCTGAAGCTTTCTTT.

The genes are TRBV18 and TRBJ1-1, with D uncertain. Looked up from germline, CDR1 is KGHSH and CDR2 is LQKENI. Trimming stripped 6 bases from V and 2 bases from J, with 10 bases between. The CDR3 extends over 13 amino acids. CDR3 amino acids: CASSFSRNTEAFF. The CDR3 region has the DNA TGTGCCAGCTCTTTCAGTCGCAACACTGAAGCTTTCTTT.

This chain connects TRBV7-2 to TRBJ2-3; 11 positions agree with TRBD2. CDR1 is SGHTA, CDR2 FQGNSA, per germline. J was trimmed by 6 bases and V by 8 bases; bases with no gene match: 7. This CDR3 region has 14 residues. The CDR3: CASLTSGAYDTQYF. For the CDR3, the DNA is TGTGCCAGCTTGACTAGCGGGGCTTACGATACGCAGTATTTT.

V usage is TRBV29-1 and J usage is TRBJ1-1; tentative D call: TRBD1 (6 bases). The V end lost 4 bases, the J end lost 9 bases, and 15 bases lay between the germline ends. The CDR3 length is 12 residues. Germline V gene sequence: CDR1 SQVTM, CDR2 ANQGSEA. CDR3 sequence reads: CSVAGQSVKAFF. The CDR3 nucleotides read TGCAGCGTTGCTGGACAGTCGGTAAAAGCTTTCTTT.

Comments on this clone: Within the sample, other DNA sequences also encode this same CDR3. The chain has TRBV6-6 and TRBJ2-2; no clear D gene. CDR3 size: 11 residues. V was shortened by 6 bases and J by 5 bases, with 4 bases between the two germline ends. The germline V gene encodes CDR1 MNHNY and CDR2 SVGAGI (reference sequence). The chain's CDR3 is CASSSTGELFF. The CDR3 DNA reads as TGTGCCAGCAGCTCTACCGGGGAGCTGTTTTTT.

The rearrangement links TRBV4-3 to TRBJ1-2; tentatively, D is TRBD1 (6 bases). V lost 0 bases and J lost 4, with 12 bases in between. CDR1 LGHNA and CDR2 YSLEER come from the germline V gene. This CDR3 has 15 amino acids. The CDR3 region has the DNA TGCGCCAGCAGCCAAGATAAGCAGGGGCGCTATGGCTACACCTTC. This sequence encodes CASSQDKQGRYGYTF.

Of note for this clone: One junction end does not reproduce the germline sequence, and a read error may be involved. The gene calls are TRBV13 and TRBJ2-7, with 7 bases identical to TRBD1. This CDR3 is 11 amino acids long. Germline V gene data show CDR1 as PRHDT and CDR2 as FYEKMQ (reference sequence). CDR3 sequence: CASSLGPDRDF. The CDR3 DNA reads TGTGCCAGCAGCTTAGGCCCTGACAGGGACTTC.

J is TRBJ2-1 and V is TRBV20-1, with D perhaps TRBD2 (6 bases). Germline-derived CDR1 and CDR2 are DFQATT and SNEGSKA (reference sequence). The CDR3 runs to 11 residues. V lost 6 bases to trimming and J lost 9 bases, with 12 bases between them. Here the CDR3 reads CSAHGGFEQFF. The CDR3 DNA reads TGCAGTGCCCATGGAGGGTTTGAGCAGTTCTTC.

The chain employs TRBV7-9 and TRBJ1-1; 8 bases are shared with TRBD1. The germline CDR1 and CDR2 sequences are SEHNR and FQNEAQ (reference sequence). Trimming at V came to 5 bases and at J to 7 bases, leaving 12 bases not matched to a gene. The length of the CDR3 is 15 residues. For the CDR3, the DNA is TGTGCCAGCAGCCCACCCACCGGACAGGGAATTGAAGCTTTCTTT. Its protein is CASSPPTGQGIEAFF.

This clone is a singleton in its sample. The rearrangement uses TRBV6-6 and TRBJ2-7, with D perhaps TRBD1 (6 bases). CDR1 MNHNY and CDR2 SVGAGI come from the germline V gene (reference sequence). This CDR3 is 12 amino acids long. Trimming stripped 7 bases from V and 2 bases from J, with 9 bases between. The CDR3 bases are TGTGCCAGCACCGGACAGACCTACGAGCAGTACTTC. Protein: CASTGQTYEQYF.

The CDR3 bases are TGCAGTGCTCAGGGTAATGAGCAGTTCTTC. Amino acids: CSAQGNEQFF. This chain connects TRBV20-1 to TRBJ2-1; D perhaps matches TRBD1 (5 bases). CDR3 size: 10 residues. Germline V gene lookup returns CDR1 DFQATT and CDR2 SNEGSKA (reference sequence). The V gene lost 5 bases and the J gene lost 7 bases, with 6 bases spanning the gap.

This chain joins TRBV6-6 and TRBJ1-1, with D hard to call. The V gene lost 6 bases and the J gene lost 7 bases, with 12 bases spanning the gap. Germline V gene sequence: CDR1 MNHNY, CDR2 SVGAGI (reference sequence). The CDR3 has 12 residues. The DNA of the CDR3 is TGTGCCAGCAGGAAACTCGGTTTTGAAGCTTTCTTT. Translating it yields CASRKLGFEAFF.

V usage is TRBV7-9 and J usage is TRBJ2-1; D uncertain. The CDR3 loop spans 12 amino acids. From germline, CDR1 is SEHNR and CDR2 FQNEAQ (reference sequence). V was shortened by 5 bases and J by 7 bases, with 9 bases between the two germline ends. The CDR3 bases are TGTGCCAGCAGCCCCGCCAGGAATGAGCAGTTCTTC. Its protein is CASSPARNEQFF.

Notes on this clone: The junction shows a germline mismatch at one end, possibly a read error. The chain is built from TRBV7-9 and TRBJ2-6, with TRBD1 matching over 10 bases. From germline, CDR1 is SEHNR and CDR2 FQNEAQ (reference sequence). The CDR3 sequence is 18 residues long. DNA for the CDR3: TGTTCCAGCAGCTTAGTTCTGACAGGGGGCCCTGGGGCCAACGTCCTGACTTTC. It is translated as CSSSLVLTGGPGANVLTF. The whole variable domain, filled in from reference TRBV7-9 and TRBJ2-6, reads DTGVSQNPRHKITKRGQNVTFRCDPISEHNRLYWYRQTLGQGPEFLTYFQNEAQLEKSRLLSDRFSAERPKGSFSTLEIQRTEQGDSAMYLCSSSLVLTGGPGANVLTFGAGSRLTVL.

The chain couples TRBV13 to TRBJ2-5; 8 nucleotides match TRBD2. V trimming: 3 bases; J trimming: 5 bases; junction bases outside the gene matches: 5. The CDR3 spans 14 residues. Looked up from germline, CDR1 is PRHDT and CDR2 is FYEKMQ (reference sequence). CDR3 nucleotide sequence: TGTGCCAGCAGCTTGGTTACGGGGGGGGAGACCCAGTACTTC. As protein: CASSLVTGGETQYF.